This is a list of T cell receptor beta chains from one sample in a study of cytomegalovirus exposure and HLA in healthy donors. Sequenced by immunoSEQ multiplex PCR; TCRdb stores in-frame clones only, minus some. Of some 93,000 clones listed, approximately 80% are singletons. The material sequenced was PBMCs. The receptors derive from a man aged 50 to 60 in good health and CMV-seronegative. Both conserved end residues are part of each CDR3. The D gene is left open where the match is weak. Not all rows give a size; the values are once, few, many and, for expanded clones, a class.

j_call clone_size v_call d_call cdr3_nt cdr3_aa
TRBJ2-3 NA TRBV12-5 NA TGTGCTAGTGGTTTGGGGAGGTTTAGCACAGATACGCAGTATTTT CASGLGRFSTDTQYF
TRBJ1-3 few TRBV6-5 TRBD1 TGTGCCAGCAGTCGACAGGGGAGTGGAAACACCATATATTTT CASSRQGSGNTIYF
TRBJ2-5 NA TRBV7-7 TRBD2 TGTGCTAGCAGCCCTACTAGCGGGAGTGTTATGCAGACCCAGTACTTC CASSPTSGSVMQTQYF
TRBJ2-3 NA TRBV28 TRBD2 TGTGCCAGCAGTTTAGCGGGAGACACGGATACGCAGTATTTT CASSLAGDTDTQYF
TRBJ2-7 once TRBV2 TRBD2 TGTGCCAGCAGTGATTACCTAGCGGGAGGCTCGGTTCGGGAGCAGTACTTC CASSDYLAGGSVREQYF
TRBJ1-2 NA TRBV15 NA TGTGCCACCAGCAGAGATAACGGGGACTATGGCTACACCTTC CATSRDNGDYGYTF
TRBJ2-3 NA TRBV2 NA TGTGCCAGCAGGGCTCCCAGGGATACGCAGTATTTT CASRAPRDTQYF
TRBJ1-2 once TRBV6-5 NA TGTGCCAGCAGTTACCCAGGGTTCTATGGCTACACCTTC CASSYPGFYGYTF
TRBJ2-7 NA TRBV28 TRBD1 TGTGCCAGCAGTTTAAGGAGGACAGGGGGCGCCCCGGGGGAGCAGTACTTC CASSLRRTGGAPGEQYF
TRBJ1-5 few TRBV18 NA TGTGCCAGCTCACCTGATAGATCCCAGCCCCAGCATTTT CASSPDRSQPQHF
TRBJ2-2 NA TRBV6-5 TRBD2 TGTGCCAGCAGCCACGGGAGGGGCTCTACCGGGGAGCTGTTTTTT CASSHGRGSTGELFF
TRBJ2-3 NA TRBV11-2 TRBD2 TGTGCCAGCAGCACGCGAATCGGGAGGTACGGCACAGATACGCAGTATTTT CASSTRIGRYGTDTQYF
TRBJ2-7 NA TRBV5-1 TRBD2 TGCGCCAGCAGCTTGGGGGGACTAGCGGGAGGAGGTGAGCAGTACTTC CASSLGGLAGGGEQYF
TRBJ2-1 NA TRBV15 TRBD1 TGTGCCACCAGCAGAGGGGGGACAGGCTCCTACAATGAGCAGTTCTTC CATSRGGTGSYNEQFF